The clone carrying this TCR beta chain was counted once. Its antigen is currently unknown. The sample belongs to a study of lymphopenia after photon versus proton radiotherapy. Here immunoSEQ multiplex PCR was the method, and the copy in TCRdb shows in-frame clones only, minus some. Of approximately 16,000 clones listed, over 75% are singletons. Broader study findings: Relative stability marked proton patients; photon patients lost diversity and naive cells. Larger post-nadir TCR diversity loss correlated inversely with survival in deceased patients.

The CDR3 totals 12 residues. Deletions cut 8 bases from V and 1 base from J, with 8 bases between. Germline CDR1 MNHNS, CDR2 SASEGT. The receptor was isolated from a man aged 65-85 years with pancreatic cancer. This chain connects TRBV6-1 to TRBJ1-2, with D unresolved. Here the sequenced sample was peripheral blood, taken from a patient treated with proton-based radiotherapy. The CDR3 is CASLGINYGYTF. For the CDR3, the DNA is TGTGCCAGCCTCGGCATTAACTATGGCTACACCTTC.